This T cell receptor beta chain is from a study of CD8+ T cells in alopecia areata. Comment on this clone: As yet, its antigen is unknown.

Study-wide findings and caveats: The study found higher clonality in lesional than normal scalp, especially in alopecia totalis/universalis.

After removal of 5 bases from V and 5 bases from J, the junction contained 3 bases not matched to a gene. Germline V CDR1 and CDR2: SEHNR, FQNEAQ (reference sequence). The CDR3 length is 14 residues. Sequencing used cDNA as its template, made by extracting RNA and reverse transcribing it. Data came from immunoSEQ multiplex PCR; TCRdb stores just in-frame clones and leaves some out. The data contain tens of thousands of clones, less than 65% of them singletons. Material for sequencing was NKG2D-high CD8+ T cells sorted from blood. The sequence was obtained from a human donor with alopecia areata. This sequence joins TRBV7-9 and TRBJ2-3, with 11 nucleotides matching TRBD1. CDR3 in amino acids: CASSRDRGRDTQYF. In nucleotides, the CDR3 is TGTGCCAGCAGCCGGGACAGGGGGAGAGATACGCAGTATTTT.